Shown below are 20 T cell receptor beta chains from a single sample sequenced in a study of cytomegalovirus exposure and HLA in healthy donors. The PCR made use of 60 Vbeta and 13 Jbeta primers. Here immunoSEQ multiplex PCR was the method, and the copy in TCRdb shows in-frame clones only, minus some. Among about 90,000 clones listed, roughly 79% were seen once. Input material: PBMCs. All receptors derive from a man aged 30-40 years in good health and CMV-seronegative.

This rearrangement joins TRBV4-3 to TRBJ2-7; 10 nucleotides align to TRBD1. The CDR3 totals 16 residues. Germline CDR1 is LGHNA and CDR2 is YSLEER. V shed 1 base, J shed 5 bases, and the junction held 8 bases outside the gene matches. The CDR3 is CASSQGSGQGVDEQYF. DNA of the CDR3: TGCGCCAGCAGCCAAGGATCAGGACAGGGGGTCGACGAGCAGTACTTC.

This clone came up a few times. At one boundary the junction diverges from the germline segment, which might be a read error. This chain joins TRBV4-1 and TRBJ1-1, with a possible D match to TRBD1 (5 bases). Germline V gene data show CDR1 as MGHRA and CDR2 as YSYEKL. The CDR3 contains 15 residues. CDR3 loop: CASTQRRGLNVEAFF. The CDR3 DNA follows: TGCGCCAGCACCCAAAGACGGGGGTTGAATGTTGAAGCTTTCTTT.

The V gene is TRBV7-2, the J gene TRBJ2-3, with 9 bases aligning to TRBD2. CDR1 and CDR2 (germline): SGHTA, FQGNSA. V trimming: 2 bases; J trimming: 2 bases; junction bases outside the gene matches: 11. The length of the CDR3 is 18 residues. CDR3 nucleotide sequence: TGTGCCAGCAGCTTAAGAGCCAGCGGGAGGTCCGTCACAGATACGCAGTATTTT. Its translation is CASSLRASGRSVTDTQYF.

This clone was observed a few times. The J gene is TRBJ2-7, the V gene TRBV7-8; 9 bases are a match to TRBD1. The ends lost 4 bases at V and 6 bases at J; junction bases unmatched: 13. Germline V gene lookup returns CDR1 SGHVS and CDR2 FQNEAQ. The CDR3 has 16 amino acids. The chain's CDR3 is CASSSSLPGQGGEQYV. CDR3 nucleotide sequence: TGTGCCAGCAGCTCTAGTTTGCCGGGACAGGGAGGCGAGCAGTACGTC.

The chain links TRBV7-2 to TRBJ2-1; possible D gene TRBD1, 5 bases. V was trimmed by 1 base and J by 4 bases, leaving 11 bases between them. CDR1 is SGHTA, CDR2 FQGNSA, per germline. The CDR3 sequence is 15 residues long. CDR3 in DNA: TGTGCCAGCAGCTTAGGCAGGGAACCATACAATGAGCAGTTCTTC. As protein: CASSLGREPYNEQFF. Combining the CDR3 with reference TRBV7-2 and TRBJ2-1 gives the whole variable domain GAGVSQSPSNKVTEKGKDVELRCDPISGHTALYWYRQSLGQGLEFLIYFQGNSAPDKSGLPSDRFSAERTGGSVSTLTIQRTQQEDSAVYLCASSLGREPYNEQFFGPGTRLTVL.

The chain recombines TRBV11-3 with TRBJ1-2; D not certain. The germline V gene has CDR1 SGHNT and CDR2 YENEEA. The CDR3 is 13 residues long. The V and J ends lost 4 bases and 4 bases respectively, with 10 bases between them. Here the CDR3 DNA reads TGTGCCAGCAGCTCAACAGCCCTCTATGGCTACACCTTC. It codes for CASSSTALYGYTF.

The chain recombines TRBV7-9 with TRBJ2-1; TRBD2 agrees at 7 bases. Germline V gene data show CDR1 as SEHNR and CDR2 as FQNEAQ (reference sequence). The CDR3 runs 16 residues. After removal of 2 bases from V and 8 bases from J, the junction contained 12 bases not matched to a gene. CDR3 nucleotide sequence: TGTGCCAGCAGCTTAATTCCTAGCGGAACTTACGATGAGCAGTTCTTC. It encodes CASSLIPSGTYDEQFF.

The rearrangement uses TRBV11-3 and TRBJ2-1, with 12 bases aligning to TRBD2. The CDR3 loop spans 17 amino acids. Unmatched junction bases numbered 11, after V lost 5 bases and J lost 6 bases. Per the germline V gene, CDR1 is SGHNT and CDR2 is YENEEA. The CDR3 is CASSLQTSGSLRNEQFF. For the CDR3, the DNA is TGTGCCAGCAGCCTGCAGACTAGCGGGAGTCTTCGCAATGAGCAGTTCTTC.

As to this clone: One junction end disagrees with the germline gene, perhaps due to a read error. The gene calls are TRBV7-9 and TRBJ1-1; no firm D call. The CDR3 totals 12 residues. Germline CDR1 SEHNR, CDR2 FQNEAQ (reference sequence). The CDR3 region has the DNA TGTTCCAGCACCCTGAGGGACACTGAAGCTTTCTTT. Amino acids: CSSTLRDTEAFF.

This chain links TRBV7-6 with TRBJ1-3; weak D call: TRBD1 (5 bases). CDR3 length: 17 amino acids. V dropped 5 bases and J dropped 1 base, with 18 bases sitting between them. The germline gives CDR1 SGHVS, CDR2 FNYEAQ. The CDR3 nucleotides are TGTGCCAGCAGCCCCGAACCCGCAGGGTATTCTGGAAACACCATATATTTT. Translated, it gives CASSPEPAGYSGNTIYF.

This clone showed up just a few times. CDR3 coding DNA: TGTGCCAGCATGCTAGCGGTTAGCACAGATACGCAGTATTTT. Translating gives CASMLAVSTDTQYF. V and J are TRBV6-1 and TRBJ2-3; TRBD2 matches 7 bases. The CDR3 sequence is 14 residues long. The J segment lost 0 bases and the V segment lost 7 bases, leaving 4 bases of the junction unmatched. CDR1 and CDR2 from the germline V gene are MNHNS and SASEGT.

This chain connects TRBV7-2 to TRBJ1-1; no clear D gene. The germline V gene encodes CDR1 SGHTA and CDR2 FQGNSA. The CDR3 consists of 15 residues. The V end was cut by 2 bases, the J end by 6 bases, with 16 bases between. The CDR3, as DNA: TGTGCCAGCAGCTTAATTGGGAGCGTTAAAGCTGAAGCTTTCTTT. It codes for CASSLIGSVKAEAFF.

For the CDR3, the DNA is TGTGCCAGCAGCCCCCGGACAGGGCGTTCCGGCTACACCTTC. It is translated as CASSPRTGRSGYTF. The V call is TRBV9, the J call TRBJ1-2; TRBD1 matches 8 bases. The CDR3 is made up of 14 amino acids. Germline CDR1 is SGDLS and CDR2 is YYNGEE. J was trimmed by 8 bases and V by 4 bases; bases with no gene match: 10.

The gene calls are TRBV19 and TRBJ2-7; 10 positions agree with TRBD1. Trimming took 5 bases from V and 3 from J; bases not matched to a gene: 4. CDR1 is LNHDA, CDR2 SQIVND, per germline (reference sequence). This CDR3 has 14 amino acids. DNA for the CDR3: TGTGCCAGTAGTCGAGGACAGGGGGACTACGAGCAGTACTTC. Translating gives CASSRGQGDYEQYF.

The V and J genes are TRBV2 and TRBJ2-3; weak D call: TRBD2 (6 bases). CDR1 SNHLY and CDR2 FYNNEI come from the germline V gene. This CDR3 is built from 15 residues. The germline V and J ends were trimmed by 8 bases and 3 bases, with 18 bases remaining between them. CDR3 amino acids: CASGTEHGGTDTQYF. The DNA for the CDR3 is TGTGCCAGCGGCACGGAGCATGGGGGGACAGATACGCAGTATTTT.

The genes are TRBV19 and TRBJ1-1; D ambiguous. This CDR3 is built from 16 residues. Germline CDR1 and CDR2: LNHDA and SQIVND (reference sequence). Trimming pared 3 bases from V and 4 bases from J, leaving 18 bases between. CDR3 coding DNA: TGTGCCAGTAGTATTGGGTGGGTGGGCCGGGGCACTGAAGCTTTCTTT. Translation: CASSIGWVGRGTEAFF.

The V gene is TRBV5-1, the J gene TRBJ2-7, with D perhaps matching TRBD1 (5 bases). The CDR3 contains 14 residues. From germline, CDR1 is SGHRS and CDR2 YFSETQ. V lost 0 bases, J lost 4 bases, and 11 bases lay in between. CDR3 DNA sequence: TGCGCCAGCAGCTTGGCTGGGGCGAAGTACGAGCAGTACTTC. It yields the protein CASSLAGAKYEQYF.

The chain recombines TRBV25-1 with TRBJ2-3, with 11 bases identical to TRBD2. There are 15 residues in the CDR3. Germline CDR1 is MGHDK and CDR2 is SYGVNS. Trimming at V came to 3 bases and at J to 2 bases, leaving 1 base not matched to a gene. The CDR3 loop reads CASSDSGRVTDTQYF. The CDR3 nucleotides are TGTGCCAGCAGTGATAGCGGGAGGGTCACAGATACGCAGTATTTT.

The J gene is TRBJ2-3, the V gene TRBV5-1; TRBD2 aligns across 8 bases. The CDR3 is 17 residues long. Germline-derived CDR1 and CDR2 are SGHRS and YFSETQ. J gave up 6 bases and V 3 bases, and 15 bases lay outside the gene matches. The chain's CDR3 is CASSSPSGPLRIDTQYF. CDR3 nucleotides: TGCGCCAGCAGCTCCCCTAGCGGGCCCCTCCGCATTGATACGCAGTATTTT. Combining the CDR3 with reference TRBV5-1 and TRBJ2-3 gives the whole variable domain KAGVTQTPRYLIKTRGQQVTLSCSPISGHRSVSWYQQTPGQGLQFLFEYFSETQRNKGNFPGRFSGRQFSNSRSEMNVSTLELGDSALYLCASSSPSGPLRIDTQYFGPGTRLTVL.

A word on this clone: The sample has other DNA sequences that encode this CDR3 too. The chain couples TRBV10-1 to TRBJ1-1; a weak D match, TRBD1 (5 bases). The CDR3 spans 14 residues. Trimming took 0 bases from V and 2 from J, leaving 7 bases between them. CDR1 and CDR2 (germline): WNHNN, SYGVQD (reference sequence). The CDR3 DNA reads TGCGCCAGCAGTGAGTCTACAGGAAACACTGAAGCTTTCTTT. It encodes CASSESTGNTEAFF.